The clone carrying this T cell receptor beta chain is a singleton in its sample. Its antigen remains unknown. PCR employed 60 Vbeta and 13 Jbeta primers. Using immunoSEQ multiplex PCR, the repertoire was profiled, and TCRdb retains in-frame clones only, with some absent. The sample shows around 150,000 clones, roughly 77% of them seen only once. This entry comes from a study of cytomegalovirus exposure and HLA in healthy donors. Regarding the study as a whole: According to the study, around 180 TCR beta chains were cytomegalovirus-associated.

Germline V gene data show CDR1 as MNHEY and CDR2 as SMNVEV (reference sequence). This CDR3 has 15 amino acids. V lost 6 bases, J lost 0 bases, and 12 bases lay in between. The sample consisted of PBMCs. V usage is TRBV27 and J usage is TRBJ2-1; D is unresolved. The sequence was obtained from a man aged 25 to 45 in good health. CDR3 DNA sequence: TGTGCCAGCAGCTCGACTCGCCACTCCTACAATGAGCAGTTCTTC. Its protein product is CASSSTRHSYNEQFF.